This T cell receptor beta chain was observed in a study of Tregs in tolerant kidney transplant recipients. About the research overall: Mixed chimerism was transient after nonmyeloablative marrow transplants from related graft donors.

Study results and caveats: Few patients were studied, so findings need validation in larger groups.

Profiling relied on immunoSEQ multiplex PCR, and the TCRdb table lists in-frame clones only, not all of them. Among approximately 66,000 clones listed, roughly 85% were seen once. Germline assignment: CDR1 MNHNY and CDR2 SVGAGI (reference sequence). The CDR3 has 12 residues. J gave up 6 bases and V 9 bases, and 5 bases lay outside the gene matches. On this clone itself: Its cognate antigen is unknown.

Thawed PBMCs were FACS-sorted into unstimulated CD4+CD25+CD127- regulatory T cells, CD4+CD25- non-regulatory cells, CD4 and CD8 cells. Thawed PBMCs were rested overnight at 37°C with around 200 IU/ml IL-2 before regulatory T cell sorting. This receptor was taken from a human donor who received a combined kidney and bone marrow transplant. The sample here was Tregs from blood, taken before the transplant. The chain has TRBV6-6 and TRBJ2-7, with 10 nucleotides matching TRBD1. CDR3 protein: CASRGTGAEQYF. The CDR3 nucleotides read TGTGCCAGTAGAGGGACAGGGGCCGAGCAGTACTTC.